A selection of T cell receptor beta chains follows, all from one sample in a study of blood T cell repertoires in COVID-19. The table came from immunoSEQ multiplex PCR; TCRdb's copy has only in-frame clones and leaves some out. The profile shows about 210,000 clones, 75% to 90% of them singletons. The sequenced material came from peripheral blood. The receptors stem from a woman between 40 and 50 years old with acute or convalescent COVID-19. The CDR3 runs from the conserved cysteine through the conserved F or W. The D gene is left open where the match is weak.

D gene,J gene,V gene,CDR3 DNA,CDR3 protein
-,TRBJ1-1,TRBV12-5,TGTGCTAGTGGTTTGATATTCGGCACTGAAGCTTTCTTT,CASGLIFGTEAFF
TRBD2,TRBJ2-2,TRBV7-8,TGTGCCAGCAGCTTTAGCGGGGGGGCAAACACCGGGGAGCTGTTTTTT,CASSFSGGANTGELFF
TRBD1,TRBJ1-2,TRBV19,TGTGCCAGTTTTTCGTTCGGACAGGGGGAGGGCTACACCTTC,CASFSFGQGEGYTF
-,TRBJ1-2,TRBV5-1,TGCGCCAGCAGCCTTCGACAATTCTATGGCTACACCTTC,CASSLRQFYGYTF
TRBD1,TRBJ2-3,TRBV5-4,TGTGCCAGCAGCGCGGAGGGTTCGGGACAGGGGACAGATACGCAGTATTTT,CASSAEGSGQGTDTQYF
-,TRBJ1-1,TRBV10-3,TGTGCCATGCGGGAACAGGAGAACACTGAAGCTTTCTTT,CAMREQENTEAFF
-,TRBJ1-6,TRBV21-1,TGTGCCAGCAGCCGAAAGACGGGGATCTATTCACCCCTCCACTTT,CASSRKTGIYSPLHF
TRBD1,TRBJ1-4,TRBV24-1,TGTGCCACCAGTGACCGACAGGGTGGAGAAAAACTGTTTTTT,CATSDRQGGEKLFF
-,TRBJ2-1,TRBV11-2,TGTGCCAGCAGCTTAGCAGGGGCGCAAGGTCTCAGCAATGAGCAGTTCTTC,CASSLAGAQGLSNEQFF
-,TRBJ2-3,TRBV3-1/TRBV3-2,TGTGCCAGCAGCCCACTCCTCACAGATACGCAGTATTTT,CASSPLLTDTQYF
-,TRBJ2-1,TRBV11-3,TGTGCCAGCAGCTTAGCGGTCGAGAATGAGCAGTTCTTC,CASSLAVENEQFF